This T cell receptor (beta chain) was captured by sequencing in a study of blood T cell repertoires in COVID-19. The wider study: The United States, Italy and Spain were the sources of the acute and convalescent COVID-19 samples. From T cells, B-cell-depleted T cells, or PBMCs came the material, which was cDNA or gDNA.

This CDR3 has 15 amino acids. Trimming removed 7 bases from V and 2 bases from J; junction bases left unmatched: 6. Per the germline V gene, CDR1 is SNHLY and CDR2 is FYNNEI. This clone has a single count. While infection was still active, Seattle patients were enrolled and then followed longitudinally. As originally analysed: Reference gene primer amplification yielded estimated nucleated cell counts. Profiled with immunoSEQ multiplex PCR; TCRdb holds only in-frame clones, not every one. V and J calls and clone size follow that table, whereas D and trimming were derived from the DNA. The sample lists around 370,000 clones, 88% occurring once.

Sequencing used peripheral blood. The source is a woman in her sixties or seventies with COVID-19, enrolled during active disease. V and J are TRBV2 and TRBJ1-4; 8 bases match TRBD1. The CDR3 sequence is CASMAGGLTNEKLFF. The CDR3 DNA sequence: TGTGCCAGCATGGCAGGGGGCTTGACTAATGAAAAACTGTTTTTT.